This T cell receptor (beta chain) was identified during a study of siplizumab effects on memory and regulatory T cells. Profiling relied on immunoSEQ multiplex PCR, and the TCRdb table lists in-frame clones only, not all of them. Here the sample spans around 7,400 clones, roughly 70% being singletons. V shed 4 bases, J shed 4 bases, and the junction held 10 bases outside the gene matches. The CDR3 consists of 15 residues. Looked up from germline, CDR1 is SGHRS and CDR2 is YFSETQ. V is TRBV5-1 and J is TRBJ2-7; 8 bases line up with TRBD2. This clonotype originated in a human donor in good health. The sequencing input was effector memory CD8+ T cells sorted from blood. Subset defined: unstimulated CD8+ effector memory T cells. CDR3 in amino acids: CASSPSGGEKYEQYF. CDR3 coding DNA: TGCGCCAGCAGCCCCTCGGGAGGGGAAAAATACGAGCAGTACTTC.